The rows below give T cell receptor beta chains drawn from one sample of a study of beta chain features in type 1 diabetes. Sequencing used immunoSEQ multiplex PCR; TCRdb keeps in-frame clones, though not all of them. Of about 930,000 clones listed, 15% to 20% are singletons. The sequenced sample consisted of naive CD4+ T cells from blood. All receptors come from a woman younger than 30 in good health. CDR3s include the opening cysteine and the closing phenylalanine or tryptophan. A D gene is named only where the DNA matches it firmly. Some rows mark clone size as missing; the rest say once, few, many or name a class of expanded clone.

j_call v_call clone_size d_call cdr3_aa cdr3_nt
TRBJ2-3 TRBV9 NA NA CASSKSGTPGDTQYF TGTGCCAGCAGCAAAAGCGGAACCCCGGGAGATACGCAGTATTTT
TRBJ1-4 TRBV25-1 NA NA CASRHRGDEKLFF TGTGCCAGTAGACACCGGGGGGATGAAAAACTGTTTTTT
TRBJ2-1 TRBV28 NA NA CASSKGLRVQFF TGTGCCAGCAGTAAAGGACTCCGGGTTCAGTTCTTC
TRBJ1-1 TRBV6-5 NA NA CASLQVYGMNTEAFF TGTGCCAGCCTCCAGGTGTACGGAATGAACACTGAAGCTTTCTTT
TRBJ2-5 TRBV15 NA NA CATSRGVGGETQYF TGTGCCACCAGCAGAGGGGTGGGGGGAGAGACCCAGTACTTC
TRBJ2-4 TRBV18 few NA CASSPPGQRSIQYF TGTGCCAGCTCCCCGCCAGGACAGAGAAGCATTCAGTACTTC
TRBJ2-7 TRBV6-6 few TRBD1 CASSYTSGQAARRHF TGTGCCAGCAGTTACACGTCGGGACAGGCCGCACGGAGGCACTTC
TRBJ2-2 TRBV9 few TRBD1 CASSVAGTGGTGELFF TGTGCCAGCAGCGTAGCAGGGACAGGGGGGACCGGGGAGCTGTTTTTT
TRBJ2-1 TRBV6-5 few TRBD1 CASSSNRKQGKNEQFF TGTGCCAGCAGTTCAAATCGAAAACAGGGGAAGAATGAGCAGTTCTTC
TRBJ1-2 TRBV10-2 few NA CASRPRQNYGYTF TGCGCCAGCAGGCCTAGGCAAAACTATGGCTACACCTTC
TRBJ2-3 TRBV7-9 NA TRBD2 CASTPESGGTDTQYF TGTGCCAGCACCCCAGAAAGCGGGGGCACAGATACGCAGTATTTT
TRBJ1-1 TRBV11-2 few NA CASSLAGFQNTEAFF TGTGCCAGCAGCTTAGCAGGGTTCCAAAACACTGAAGCTTTCTTT
TRBJ2-1 TRBV27 NA TRBD2 CASSYHLAGGDNEQFF TGTGCCAGCAGTTACCATCTAGCGGGAGGAGACAATGAGCAGTTCTTC
TRBJ1-5 TRBV19 NA TRBD1 CASSTGTGGVGAQHF TGTGCCAGTAGTACCGGGACAGGGGGCGTAGGGGCCCAGCATTTT
TRBJ2-5 TRBV10-3 NA NA CAISRREVQETQYF TGTGCCATCAGTCGAAGGGAGGTCCAAGAGACCCAGTACTTC
TRBJ2-2 TRBV7-3 NA NA CASSFKGNGELFF TGTGCCAGCAGCTTTAAGGGTAACGGGGAGCTGTTTTTT
TRBJ2-5 TRBV7-8 NA NA CASSRQRFQETQYF TGTGCCAGCAGCCGACAGCGATTCCAAGAGACCCAGTACTTC
TRBJ2-1 TRBV15 NA NA CATSRSGYGVFF TGTGCCACCAGCAGATCGGGGTACGGGGTGTTCTTC
TRBJ2-1 TRBV5-1 few NA CASSPSTSSYNEQFF TGCGCCAGCAGCCCCTCTACGAGCTCCTACAATGAGCAGTTCTTC
TRBJ1-2 TRBV11-2 few TRBD1 CASSRDRGDGYTF TGTGCCAGCAGCCGGGACAGGGGTGATGGCTACACCTTC
TRBJ2-5 TRBV29-1 few NA CSVAASWETQYF TGCAGCGTTGCGGCTAGCTGGGAGACCCAGTACTTC
TRBJ2-1 TRBV29-1 NA NA CSVEGGSWNEQFF TGCAGCGTTGAGGGAGGTTCTTGGAATGAGCAGTTCTTC
TRBJ2-7 TRBV7-3 few TRBD1 CASSRDRGEYF TGTGCCAGCAGCCGAGACAGGGGCGAGTACTTC
TRBJ2-7 TRBV20-1 few NA CSATGAGEQYF TGCAGTGCCACTGGTGCGGGCGAGCAGTACTTC
TRBJ1-5 TRBV19 NA TRBD1 CASSTNDRGPNQPQHF TGTGCCAGTAGTACTAACGACAGGGGTCCCAATCAGCCCCAGCATTTT
TRBJ1-2 TRBV6-6 NA TRBD1 CASSYSQGDYGYTF TGTGCCAGCAGTTACAGTCAGGGGGATTATGGCTACACCTTC
TRBJ2-7 TRBV4-2 once TRBD2 CASSPEGTSYEQYF TGTGCCAGCAGCCCCGAGGGGACTAGCTACGAGCAGTACTTC
TRBJ1-4 TRBV4-2 few NA CASSLPGTNEKLFF TGTGCCAGCAGCCTCCCGGGTACTAATGAAAAACTGTTTTTT
TRBJ2-7 TRBV9 few TRBD2 CASSSALAGNKYF TGTGCCAGCAGTTCCGCTCTAGCGGGAAATAAGTACTTC
TRBJ2-1 TRBV7-9 NA NA CASSLARPDNEQFF TGTGCCAGCAGCTTAGCCAGACCGGACAATGAGCAGTTCTTC
TRBJ2-4 TRBV10-3 many TRBD1 CAISEAGGEPAFQYF TGTGCCATCAGTGAGGCAGGGGGCGAACCTGCCTTTCAGTACTTC
TRBJ2-2 TRBV28 NA TRBD1 CASSLPRGYTGELFF TGTGCCAGCAGTTTACCCAGGGGGTATACCGGGGAGCTGTTTTTT
TRBJ2-7 TRBV20-1 few NA CSASTLSGQYF TGCAGTGCTAGCACCCTCAGTGGGCAGTACTTC
TRBJ1-2 TRBV5-1 few NA CASSSGQGYGYTF TGCGCCAGCAGCTCGGGACAAGGCTATGGCTACACCTTC
TRBJ2-5 TRBV7-6 NA NA CASRRGGAGQETQYF TGTGCCAGCAGACGAGGGGGTGCCGGCCAAGAGACCCAGTACTTC
TRBJ1-1 TRBV28 NA TRBD1 CASSLGTGGSEAFF TGTGCCAGCAGTTTGGGGACAGGGGGCTCTGAAGCTTTCTTT
TRBJ2-5 TRBV28 few NA CASSSSLQETQYF TGTGCCAGCAGTTCTAGCCTCCAAGAGACCCAGTACTTC
TRBJ2-3 TRBV27 NA NA CASSLRLHTDTQYF TGTGCCAGCAGTTTGAGACTGCACACAGATACGCAGTATTTT
TRBJ1-1 TRBV5-1 NA NA CASSLVTGMNTEAFF TGTGCCAGCAGCTTGGTGACAGGAATGAACACTGAAGCTTTCTTT
TRBJ2-6 TRBV4-3 NA NA CASSQDQAYFSGANVLTF TGCGCCAGCAGCCAAGATCAGGCTTACTTCTCTGGGGCCAACGTCCTGACTTTC
TRBJ2-3 TRBV28 NA TRBD2 CASSSSGRAQDTQYF TGTGCCAGCAGTTCTAGCGGGAGGGCCCAAGATACGCAGTATTTT
TRBJ2-1 TRBV11-2 NA NA CASSSTRGPLRNEQFF TGTGCCAGCAGCTCCACAAGGGGCCCTTTGCGCAATGAGCAGTTCTTC
TRBJ2-7 TRBV4-3 few NA CASSQVMQYEQYF TGCGCCAGCAGCCAAGTAATGCAGTACGAGCAGTACTTC
TRBJ2-1 TRBV9 few TRBD2 CASSGGLGPSYNEQFF TGTGCCAGCAGCGGAGGACTAGGACCCTCCTACAATGAGCAGTTCTTC
TRBJ2-2 TRBV9 NA NA CASSVRGSTTGELFF TGTGCCAGCAGCGTTAGAGGGAGTACCACCGGGGAGCTGTTTTTT
TRBJ2-1 TRBV4-1 few TRBD2 CASSQVRTSGGYNEQFF TGCGCCAGCAGCCAAGTGCGGACTAGCGGGGGGTACAATGAGCAGTTCTTC
TRBJ2-1 TRBV11-2 few NA CASSLLAGDYNEQFF TGTGCCAGCAGCTTATTGGCAGGGGACTACAATGAGCAGTTCTTC
TRBJ2-6 TRBV2 few TRBD1 CASTPRDRAFSGANVLTF TGTGCCAGCACTCCCCGGGACAGGGCATTCTCTGGGGCCAACGTCCTGACTTTC
TRBJ2-2 TRBV9 few NA CASSVVGGTGGELFF TGTGCCAGCAGCGTAGTCGGGGGAACGGGCGGGGAGCTGTTTTTT
TRBJ1-5 TRBV2 once NA CASSVVGSNRPQHF TGTGCCAGCAGTGTTGTAGGGAGCAATCGGCCCCAGCATTTT
TRBJ2-1 TRBV4-1 NA TRBD1 CASSPDRESSSGNEQFF TGCGCCAGCAGCCCAGACAGGGAATCATCTTCGGGCAATGAGCAGTTCTTC
TRBJ2-2 TRBV28 NA TRBD2 CATSIAGANTGELFF TGTGCCACCAGTATAGCGGGAGCGAACACCGGGGAGCTGTTTTTT
TRBJ2-5 TRBV10-3 few TRBD1 CAIKGAERVEETQYF TGTGCCATCAAGGGGGCAGAGAGGGTTGAGGAGACCCAGTACTTC
TRBJ2-4 TRBV10-3 many NA CAISEGVDIQYF TGTGCCATCAGTGAGGGTGTTGACATTCAGTACTTC
TRBJ2-2 TRBV4-3 few NA CASSQVGAPHTGELFF TGCGCCAGCAGCCAAGTTGGGGCACCTCACACCGGGGAGCTGTTTTTT
TRBJ1-1 TRBV28 few NA CASSPPVARNTEAFF TGTGCCAGCAGTCCCCCGGTTGCCAGGAACACTGAAGCTTTCTTT
TRBJ1-4 TRBV4-3 few NA CASSFDGGPEKLFF TGCGCCAGCAGCTTCGATGGGGGGCCTGAAAAACTGTTTTTT
TRBJ1-1 TRBV2 few NA CASSPTGLDTEAFF TGTGCCAGCAGTCCCACAGGGTTGGACACTGAAGCTTTCTTT
TRBJ2-2 TRBV5-1 NA TRBD1 CASSSGQGRTGELFF TGCGCCAGCAGCTCGGGACAGGGTAGAACCGGGGAGCTGTTTTTT
TRBJ2-2 TRBV25-1 once TRBD2 CATRTSGRAGELFF TGTGCCACCCGGACTAGCGGGAGAGCCGGGGAGCTGTTTTTT